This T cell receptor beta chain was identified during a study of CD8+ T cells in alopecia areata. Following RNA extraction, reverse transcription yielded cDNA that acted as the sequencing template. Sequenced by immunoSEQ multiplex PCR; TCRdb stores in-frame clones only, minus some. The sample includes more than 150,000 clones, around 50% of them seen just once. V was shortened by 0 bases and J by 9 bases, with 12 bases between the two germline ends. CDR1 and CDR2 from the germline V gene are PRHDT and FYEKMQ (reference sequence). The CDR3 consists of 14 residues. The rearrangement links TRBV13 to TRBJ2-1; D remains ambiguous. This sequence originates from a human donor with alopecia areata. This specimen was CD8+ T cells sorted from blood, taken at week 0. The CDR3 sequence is CASSLGAGLGEQFF. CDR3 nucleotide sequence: TGTGCCAGCAGCTTAGGGGCTGGCCTCGGTGAGCAGTTCTTC.